The rows below give T cell receptor beta chains drawn from one sample of a study of CD8 T cells in Susac syndrome. In TCRdb, the immunoSEQ multiplex PCR reads were re-called with MiXCR into one record per CDR3 protein. The profile shows about 180,000 distinct CDR3 sequences, 90% to 96% of them singletons. Input material: CD4+ T cells from PBMCs. These receptors were obtained from a human donor with multiple sclerosis. CDR3s include the opening cysteine and the closing phenylalanine or tryptophan. The order of the fields is D gene, J gene, V gene, clone size, CDR3 protein, CDR3 DNA. The D gene is left open where the match is weak. Where a row states a size, it is once, few, many or the class of an expanded clone; other rows omit it.

d_gene: .; j_gene: TRBJ1-6; v_gene: TRBV19; abundance: .; CDR3aa: CASSIEHVNSPLHF; CDR3nt: TGTGCCAGTAGTATCGAACACGTCAATTCACCCCTCCACTTT
d_gene: TRBD1; j_gene: TRBJ1-5; v_gene: TRBV30; abundance: .; CDR3aa: CAWRPSDRDNQPQHF; CDR3nt: TGTGCCTGGAGGCCCTCGGACAGGGACAATCAGCCCCAGCATTTT
d_gene: TRBD1; j_gene: TRBJ1-5; v_gene: TRBV2; abundance: .; CDR3aa: CASEDRDNQPQHF; CDR3nt: TGTGCCAGCGAAGACAGGGACAATCAGCCCCAGCATTTT
d_gene: TRBD1; j_gene: TRBJ1-1; v_gene: TRBV7-3; abundance: once; CDR3aa: CASSSGQGTEAFF; CDR3nt: TGTGCCAGCAGCTCGGGACAGGGGACTGAAGCTTTCTTT
d_gene: .; j_gene: TRBJ1-2; v_gene: TRBV7-2; abundance: .; CDR3aa: CASLGSNYGYTF; CDR3nt: TGTGCCAGCTTGGGCTCTAACTATGGCTACACCTTC
d_gene: TRBD1; j_gene: TRBJ2-7; v_gene: TRBV14; abundance: .; CDR3aa: CASSPAGQGAYEQYF; CDR3nt: TGTGCCAGCAGCCCAGCCGGTCAGGGGGCCTACGAGCAGTACTTC
d_gene: .; j_gene: TRBJ2-2; v_gene: TRBV12-3/TRBV12-4; abundance: .; CDR3aa: CASSPRGRPTGELFF; CDR3nt: TGTGCCAGCAGCCCCCGGGGCAGACCCACCGGGGAGCTGTTTTTT
d_gene: .; j_gene: TRBJ2-3; v_gene: TRBV30; abundance: once; CDR3aa: CAWSVASPDTQYF; CDR3nt: TGTGCCTGGAGTGTCGCTAGCCCAGATACGCAGTATTTT
d_gene: TRBD1; j_gene: TRBJ1-5; v_gene: TRBV30; abundance: .; CDR3aa: CAWSTDRGGLGNQPQHF; CDR3nt: TGTGCCTGGAGTACGGACAGGGGGGGTTTGGGCAATCAGCCCCAGCATTTT
d_gene: TRBD2; j_gene: TRBJ2-3; v_gene: TRBV30; abundance: .; CDR3aa: CAVGREPDTQYF; CDR3nt: TGTGCCGTCGGGAGGGAACCAGATACGCAGTATTTT
d_gene: TRBD2; j_gene: TRBJ2-5; v_gene: TRBV28; abundance: .; CDR3aa: CASRGLAGANRQETQYF; CDR3nt: TGTGCCAGCAGAGGACTAGCGGGGGCCAACCGCCAAGAGACCCAGTACTTC
d_gene: .; j_gene: TRBJ1-2; v_gene: TRBV7-8; abundance: .; CDR3aa: CASSLAQGLGYTF; CDR3nt: TGTGCCAGCAGCTTAGCGCAGGGGCTTGGCTACACCTTC
d_gene: .; j_gene: TRBJ2-3; v_gene: TRBV28; abundance: once; CDR3aa: CASSSTADTQYF; CDR3nt: TGTGCCAGCAGTTCAACAGCAGATACGCAGTATTTT
d_gene: .; j_gene: TRBJ2-3; v_gene: TRBV5-6; abundance: .; CDR3aa: CASSLIGSTDTQYF; CDR3nt: TGTGCCAGCAGCTTGATTGGTAGCACAGATACGCAGTATTTT
d_gene: .; j_gene: TRBJ1-1; v_gene: TRBV18; abundance: .; CDR3aa: CASLQGINTEAFF; CDR3nt: TGTGCCAGCTTACAGGGAATCAACACTGAAGCTTTCTTT
d_gene: .; j_gene: TRBJ2-3; v_gene: TRBV4-2; abundance: .; CDR3aa: CASSQAGAPTDTQYF; CDR3nt: TGTGCCAGCAGCCAAGCGGGGGCTCCCACAGATACGCAGTATTTT
d_gene: TRBD1; j_gene: TRBJ1-2; v_gene: TRBV7-8; abundance: .; CDR3aa: CASSLGGGGGYGYTF; CDR3nt: TGTGCCAGCAGCTTAGGTGGAGGGGGCGGGTATGGCTACACCTTC
d_gene: .; j_gene: TRBJ2-3; v_gene: TRBV30; abundance: .; CDR3aa: CAWRAGRPTDTQYF; CDR3nt: TGTGCCTGGAGGGCGGGACGGCCCACAGATACGCAGTATTTT
d_gene: .; j_gene: TRBJ1-5; v_gene: TRBV2; abundance: .; CDR3aa: CASSGEGHQPQHF; CDR3nt: TGTGCCAGCAGCGGGGAGGGACATCAGCCCCAGCATTTT
d_gene: TRBD1; j_gene: TRBJ1-1; v_gene: TRBV7-2; abundance: .; CDR3aa: CASRLTGTGNTEAFF; CDR3nt: TGTGCCAGCAGGTTAACCGGGACAGGGAACACTGAAGCTTTCTTT
d_gene: .; j_gene: TRBJ1-2; v_gene: TRBV28; abundance: .; CDR3aa: CASSSDPYGYTF; CDR3nt: TGTGCCAGCAGTTCCGACCCCTATGGCTACACCTTC
d_gene: .; j_gene: TRBJ1-1; v_gene: TRBV29-1; abundance: .; CDR3aa: CSIGYRNTEAFF; CDR3nt: TGCAGCATCGGGTACCGGAACACTGAAGCTTTCTTT
d_gene: .; j_gene: TRBJ1-5; v_gene: TRBV7-9; abundance: .; CDR3aa: CASSLGSGSPNQPQHF; CDR3nt: TGTGCCAGCAGCTTAGGGTCGGGAAGTCCCAATCAGCCCCAGCATTTT
d_gene: .; j_gene: TRBJ2-7; v_gene: TRBV12-3/TRBV12-4; abundance: .; CDR3aa: CASNKAGHSYEQYF; CDR3nt: TGTGCCAGCAACAAGGCGGGGCACTCCTACGAGCAGTACTTC
d_gene: TRBD1; j_gene: TRBJ2-7; v_gene: TRBV25-1; abundance: .; CDR3aa: CASSVGTGMYF; CDR3nt: TGTGCCAGCAGTGTTGGGACAGGGATGTACTTC
d_gene: TRBD1; j_gene: TRBJ1-6; v_gene: TRBV20-1; abundance: .; CDR3aa: CSASDRVVNSPLHF; CDR3nt: TGCAGTGCTTCCGACAGGGTGGTGAATTCACCCCTCCACTTT
d_gene: .; j_gene: TRBJ2-4; v_gene: TRBV30; abundance: once; CDR3aa: CAWSGDTKNIQYF; CDR3nt: TGTGCCTGGAGTGGGGACACCAAAAACATTCAGTACTTC
d_gene: .; j_gene: TRBJ1-2; v_gene: TRBV20-1; abundance: once; CDR3aa: CSARGTLNYGYTF; CDR3nt: TGCAGTGCTAGAGGGACTCTAAACTATGGCTACACCTTC
d_gene: TRBD1; j_gene: TRBJ1-2; v_gene: TRBV30; abundance: .; CDR3aa: CAWAGQGIYGYTF; CDR3nt: TGTGCCTGGGCCGGACAGGGGATCTATGGCTACACCTTC
d_gene: .; j_gene: TRBJ1-3; v_gene: TRBV14; abundance: .; CDR3aa: CASNHVGNTIYF; CDR3nt: TGTGCCAGCAACCACGTAGGAAACACCATATATTTT
d_gene: .; j_gene: TRBJ2-7; v_gene: TRBV23-1; abundance: .; CDR3aa: CASSDVDHNGEQYF; CDR3nt: TGCGCCAGCAGCGATGTAGACCACAACGGGGAGCAGTACTTC
d_gene: .; j_gene: TRBJ2-7; v_gene: TRBV11-2; abundance: .; CDR3aa: CASSLLGPGPSYEQYF; CDR3nt: TGTGCCAGCAGCTTATTAGGCCCGGGACCATCCTACGAGCAGTACTTC
d_gene: .; j_gene: TRBJ2-1; v_gene: TRBV3-1; abundance: .; CDR3aa: CASSQGVSGGYNEQFF; CDR3nt: TGTGCCAGCAGCCAAGGGGTTAGCGGTGGCTACAATGAGCAGTTCTTC
d_gene: TRBD1; j_gene: TRBJ1-1; v_gene: TRBV29-1; abundance: .; CDR3aa: CSVSTGGVGEAFF; CDR3nt: TGCAGCGTTTCAACAGGGGGCGTTGGTGAAGCTTTCTTT
d_gene: .; j_gene: TRBJ1-2; v_gene: TRBV20-1; abundance: .; CDR3aa: CSATEGVSVSGYTF; CDR3nt: TGCAGTGCTACCGAGGGGGTGTCAGTGTCTGGCTACACCTTC
d_gene: TRBD1; j_gene: TRBJ1-2; v_gene: TRBV29-1; abundance: .; CDR3aa: CSVEERQGGGGYTF; CDR3nt: TGCAGCGTTGAAGAACGACAGGGGGGAGGTGGCTACACCTTC
d_gene: .; j_gene: TRBJ1-6; v_gene: TRBV30; abundance: .; CDR3aa: CAWSRDNSPLHF; CDR3nt: TGTGCCTGGAGTAGAGATAATTCACCCCTCCACTTT
d_gene: .; j_gene: TRBJ2-4; v_gene: TRBV29-1; abundance: .; CDR3aa: CSVEESGTAKNIQYF; CDR3nt: TGCAGCGTTGAAGAATCCGGGACAGCCAAAAACATTCAGTACTTC
d_gene: .; j_gene: TRBJ2-3; v_gene: TRBV20-1; abundance: .; CDR3aa: CSATKTGTAPMEDTQYF; CDR3nt: TGCAGTGCTACCAAGACTGGGACCGCCCCGATGGAAGATACGCAGTATTTT
d_gene: TRBD1; j_gene: TRBJ1-5; v_gene: TRBV7-9; abundance: once; CDR3aa: CASSPLGGGRGNQPQHF; CDR3nt: TGTGCCAGCAGCCCCTTGGGAGGGGGCCGGGGAAATCAGCCCCAGCATTTT
d_gene: .; j_gene: TRBJ2-3; v_gene: TRBV12-3/TRBV12-4; abundance: .; CDR3aa: CASNLYGGSTDTQYF; CDR3nt: TGTGCCAGCAACCTGTATGGCGGCTCCACAGATACGCAGTATTTT
d_gene: TRBD1; j_gene: TRBJ2-1; v_gene: TRBV15; abundance: once; CDR3aa: CATSYRGNEQFF; CDR3nt: TGTGCCACCAGCTACAGGGGGAATGAGCAGTTCTTC
d_gene: .; j_gene: TRBJ2-7; v_gene: TRBV28; abundance: .; CDR3aa: CASSLGAYEQYF; CDR3nt: TGTGCCAGCAGTTTGGGAGCGTACGAGCAGTACTTC
d_gene: .; j_gene: TRBJ2-5; v_gene: TRBV20-1; abundance: .; CDR3aa: CSARGGETQYF; CDR3nt: TGCAGTGCTAGAGGGGGGGAGACCCAGTACTTC
d_gene: TRBD2; j_gene: TRBJ2-3; v_gene: TRBV7-3; abundance: .; CDR3aa: CASSLSGGPDTQYF; CDR3nt: TGTGCCAGCAGCCTTAGCGGGGGCCCAGATACGCAGTATTTT
d_gene: .; j_gene: TRBJ2-5; v_gene: TRBV20-1; abundance: once; CDR3aa: CSAREGGSQETQYF; CDR3nt: TGCAGTGCTAGAGAAGGGGGATCTCAAGAGACCCAGTACTTC
d_gene: TRBD2; j_gene: TRBJ2-5; v_gene: TRBV5-6; abundance: .; CDR3aa: CASSLQRGAGYQETQYF; CDR3nt: TGTGCCAGCAGCCTGCAGCGGGGGGCAGGGTACCAAGAGACCCAGTACTTC
d_gene: TRBD1; j_gene: TRBJ1-3; v_gene: TRBV3-1; abundance: .; CDR3aa: CASSLKFRGPGNTIYF; CDR3nt: TGTGCCAGCAGCCTGAAGTTCAGGGGGCCTGGAAACACCATATATTTT
d_gene: TRBD2; j_gene: TRBJ2-5; v_gene: TRBV6-6; abundance: .; CDR3aa: CASSPGLAVSRETQYF; CDR3nt: TGTGCCAGCAGTCCAGGACTAGCGGTCTCTAGGGAGACCCAGTACTTC
d_gene: .; j_gene: TRBJ2-5; v_gene: TRBV29-1; abundance: .; CDR3aa: CSVEIGQETQYF; CDR3nt: TGCAGCGTTGAAATCGGCCAAGAGACCCAGTACTTC
d_gene: .; j_gene: TRBJ1-2; v_gene: TRBV3-1; abundance: few; CDR3aa: CASSPSNYGYTF; CDR3nt: TGTGCCAGCAGCCCCTCTAACTATGGCTACACCTTC
d_gene: .; j_gene: TRBJ1-3; v_gene: TRBV15; abundance: once; CDR3aa: CATSRGGDSGNTIYF; CDR3nt: TGTGCCACCAGCAGAGGTGGAGACTCTGGAAACACCATATATTTT